A selection of T cell receptor beta chains follows, all from one sample in a study of blood T cells in healthy people across ages. MiXCR was run by TCRdb on the 5' RACE reads, yielding one entry per CDR3 protein. The table includes roughly 800,000 distinct CDR3 sequences, about 53% detected once. The sample comprised blood. The receptors shown here come from a man aged 80 or over in good health. CDR3s include the opening cysteine and the closing phenylalanine or tryptophan. A D gene is named only where the DNA matches it firmly. Size tells how often a clone was seen (once, few, many) or the class of an expanded clone, and some rows leave it out.

clone_size	v_call	d_call	j_call	cdr3_nt	cdr3_aa
once	TRBV7-2	TRBD1	TRBJ2-7	TGTGCCAGCAGCTTAACGGGGACAGGGGGCGCCTACGAGCAGTACTTC	CASSLTGTGGAYEQYF
NA	TRBV5-1	TRBD2	TRBJ2-5	TGCGCCAGCAGCCGACCGGGACTAGGCCAAGAGACCCAGTACTTC	CASSRPGLGQETQYF
NA	TRBV5-6	TRBD1	TRBJ2-7	TGTGCCAGCAGCTTCGGTCCCGGGACAGGGAACCCCTACGAGCAGTACTTC	CASSFGPGTGNPYEQYF
NA	TRBV2	TRBD2	TRBJ2-3	TGTGCCAGCACCCCCAGGACTAGCGCCACAGATACGCAGTATTTT	CASTPRTSATDTQYF
few	TRBV12-3/TRBV12-4	NA	TRBJ1-1	TGTGCCAGCAGCATCGGGACCATGAACACTGAAGCTTTCTTT	CASSIGTMNTEAFF
NA	TRBV6-1	NA	TRBJ1-2	TGTGCCAGCAGTGAAGCGCAGGGAGCCGGGGGCCGCTACACCTTC	CASSEAQGAGGRYTF
few	TRBV20-1	TRBD2	TRBJ2-1	TGCAGTGCAAACAGCGGGAGGGCCTACAATGAGCAGTTCTTC	CSANSGRAYNEQFF
NA	TRBV27	TRBD2	TRBJ2-5	TGTGCCAGCAGAAGGGATCTAGCGGTACCCCAAGAGACCCAGTACTTC	CASRRDLAVPQETQYF
few	TRBV20-1	TRBD1	TRBJ2-5	TGCAGTGCTAGACCCCTGGACAGGGCTAAAGAGACCCAGTACTTC	CSARPLDRAKETQYF
NA	TRBV12-3/TRBV12-4	NA	TRBJ1-2	TGTGCCAGCAGTTTGGGTGAGGGGGGCCGGGGCTACACCTTC	CASSLGEGGRGYTF
few	TRBV12-3/TRBV12-4	NA	TRBJ2-1	TGTGCCAGCAGCGACGTTTGGGGGGAGCAGTTCTTC	CASSDVWGEQFF
few	TRBV25-1	NA	TRBJ2-7	TGTGCCAGCAGGGGGTTCTACGAGCAGTACTTC	CASRGFYEQYF
NA	TRBV5-1	TRBD1	TRBJ2-5	TGCGCCAGCAGCATGACGGGACAGCCTCTTGAGACCCAGTACTTC	CASSMTGQPLETQYF
few	TRBV5-1	NA	TRBJ1-4	TGCGCCAGCAGCTTGGAGGGTACCGCAACTAATGAAAAACTGTTTTTT	CASSLEGTATNEKLFF
NA	TRBV11-2	TRBD2	TRBJ2-4	TGTGCCAGCAGCTTGGAGGGAGGGCGGTACGACAAGCAGTACTTC	CASSLEGGRYDKQYF
few	TRBV20-1	TRBD2	TRBJ2-3	TGCAGTGCTAGTCTTCTAGCGGGAGGAAAGACAGATACGCAGTATTTT	CSASLLAGGKTDTQYF